This T cell receptor (beta chain) comes out of a study of OX40 agonist ivuxolimab in advanced cancers. In the study overall: Aged 23 to 79 with a mean of roughly 65 years, they were under 85% male. Two cutaneous melanoma patients and one hepatocellular carcinoma patient, three in all, had partial responses. People who had prior anti-PD-1, anti-PD-L1 or anti-CTLA-4 therapy could take part, and approximately 43% had some.

Concerning this clone itself: Its antigen is still unknown.

Looked up from germline, CDR1 is SGHTA and CDR2 is FQGNSA. The J segment lost 7 bases and the V segment lost 1 base, leaving 7 bases of the junction unmatched. The CDR3 length is 15 residues. Study-wide points: Certain nonresponders additionally had low normalized T-cell clonal expansion.

TCRdb's table, derived via immunoSEQ multiplex PCR, lists solely in-frame clones and lacks some. This sample yields 45,000 to 55,000 clones, of which roughly 80% are seen a single time; approximately 1.7% belongs to the top ten. The gene calls are TRBV7-2 and TRBJ2-7, with TRBD1 identical over 10 bases. The clonotype comes from an adult with an advanced solid tumor such as melanoma, head and neck, liver or kidney cancer. Source: CD4+ or CD8+ T cells sorted from blood, taken in a trial of the OX40 agonist ivuxolimab. CDR3 sequence reads: CASSLGVGQGREQYF. The CDR3 DNA reads TGTGCCAGCAGCTTAGGGGTGGGACAGGGGAGAGAGCAGTACTTC.